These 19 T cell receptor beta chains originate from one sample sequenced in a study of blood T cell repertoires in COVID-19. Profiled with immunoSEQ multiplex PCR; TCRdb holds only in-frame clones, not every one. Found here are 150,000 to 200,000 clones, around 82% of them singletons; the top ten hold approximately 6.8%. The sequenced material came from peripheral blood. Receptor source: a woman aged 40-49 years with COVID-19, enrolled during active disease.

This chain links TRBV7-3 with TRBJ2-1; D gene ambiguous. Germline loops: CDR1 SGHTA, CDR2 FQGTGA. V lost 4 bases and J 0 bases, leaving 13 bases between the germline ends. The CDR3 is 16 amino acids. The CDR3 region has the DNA TGTGCCAGCAGCTCAAACAGCCTCGGCTCCTACAATGAGCAGTTCTTC. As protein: CASSSNSLGSYNEQFF.

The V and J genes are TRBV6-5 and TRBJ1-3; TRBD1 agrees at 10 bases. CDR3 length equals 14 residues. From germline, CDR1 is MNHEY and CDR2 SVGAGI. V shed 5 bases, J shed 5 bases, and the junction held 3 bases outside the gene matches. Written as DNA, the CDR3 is TGTGCCAGCAGTAGGGGACAGGGGAGAAACACCATATATTTT. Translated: CASSRGQGRNTIYF.

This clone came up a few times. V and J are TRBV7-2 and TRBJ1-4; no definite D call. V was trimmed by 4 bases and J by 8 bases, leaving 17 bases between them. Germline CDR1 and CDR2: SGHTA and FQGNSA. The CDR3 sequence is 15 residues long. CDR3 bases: TGTGCCAGCAGCTCGTCCGGGAATAAAGGGGAAAAACTGTTTTTT. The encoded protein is CASSSSGNKGEKLFF.

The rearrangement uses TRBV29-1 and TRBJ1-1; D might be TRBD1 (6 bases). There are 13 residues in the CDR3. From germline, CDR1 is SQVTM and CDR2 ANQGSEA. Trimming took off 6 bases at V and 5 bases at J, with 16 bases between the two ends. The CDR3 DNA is TGCAGCGTGGGAAACAGGGTAGGAACTGAAGCTTTCTTT. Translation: CSVGNRVGTEAFF.

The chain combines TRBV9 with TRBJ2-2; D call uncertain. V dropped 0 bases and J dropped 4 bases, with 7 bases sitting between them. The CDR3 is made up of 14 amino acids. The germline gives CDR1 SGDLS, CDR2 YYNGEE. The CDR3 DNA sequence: TGTGCCAGCAGCGTAGCTTTAGCCACCGGGGAGCTGTTTTTT. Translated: CASSVALATGELFF.

CDR3: CASSPRDIDTQYF. CDR3 DNA sequence: TGTGCCAGCAGCCCCCGGGACATTGATACGCAGTATTTT. This sequence joins TRBV11-2 and TRBJ2-3; D possibly corresponds to TRBD1 (6 bases). CDR1 SGHAT and CDR2 FQNNGV come from the germline V gene. V lost 5 bases and J 6 bases, leaving 12 bases between the germline ends. The length of the CDR3 is 13 residues.

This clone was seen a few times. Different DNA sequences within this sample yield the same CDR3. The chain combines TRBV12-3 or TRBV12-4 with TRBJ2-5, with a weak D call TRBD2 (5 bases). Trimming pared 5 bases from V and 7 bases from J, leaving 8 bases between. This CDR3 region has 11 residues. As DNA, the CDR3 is TGTGCCAGCAGTCCCCGGGGGACCCAGTACTTC. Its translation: CASSPRGTQYF.

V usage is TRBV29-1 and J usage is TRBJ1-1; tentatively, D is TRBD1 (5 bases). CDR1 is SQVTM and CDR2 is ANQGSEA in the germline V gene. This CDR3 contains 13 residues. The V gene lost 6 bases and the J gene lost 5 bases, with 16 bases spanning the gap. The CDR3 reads CSVTQGARTEAFF. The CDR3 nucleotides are TGCAGCGTGACCCAGGGTGCCCGGACTGAAGCTTTCTTT.

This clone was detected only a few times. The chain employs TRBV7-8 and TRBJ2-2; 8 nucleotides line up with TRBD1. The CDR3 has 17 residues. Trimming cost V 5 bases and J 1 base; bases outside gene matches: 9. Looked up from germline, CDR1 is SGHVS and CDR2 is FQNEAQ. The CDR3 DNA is TGTGCCAGCAGCCACAAAGCCGGGACAGGGAACACCGGGGAGCTGTTTTTT. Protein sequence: CASSHKAGTGNTGELFF.

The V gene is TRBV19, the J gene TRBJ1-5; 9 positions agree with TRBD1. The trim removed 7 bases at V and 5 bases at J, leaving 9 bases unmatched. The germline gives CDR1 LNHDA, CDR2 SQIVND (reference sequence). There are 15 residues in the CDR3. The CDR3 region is CASKRTGVTDQPQHF. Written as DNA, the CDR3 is TGTGCCAGTAAAAGGACAGGGGTCACGGATCAGCCCCAGCATTTT.

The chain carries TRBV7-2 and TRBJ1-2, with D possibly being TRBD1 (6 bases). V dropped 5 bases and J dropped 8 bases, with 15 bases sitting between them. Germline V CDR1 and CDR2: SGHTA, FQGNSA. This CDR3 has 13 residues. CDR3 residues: CASSPQGYRGYTF. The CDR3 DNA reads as TGTGCCAGCAGCCCCCAGGGGTATCGAGGCTACACCTTC.

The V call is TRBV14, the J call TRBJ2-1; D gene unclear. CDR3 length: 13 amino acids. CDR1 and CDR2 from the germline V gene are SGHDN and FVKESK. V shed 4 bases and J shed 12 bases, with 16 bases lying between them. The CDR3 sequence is CASSPYLNPRQFF. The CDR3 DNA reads TGTGCCAGCAGCCCCTACCTCAACCCGCGGCAGTTCTTC.

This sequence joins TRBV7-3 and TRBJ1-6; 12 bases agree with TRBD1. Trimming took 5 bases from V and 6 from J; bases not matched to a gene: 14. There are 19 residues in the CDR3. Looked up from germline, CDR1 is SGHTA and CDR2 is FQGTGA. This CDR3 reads CASSAFGTGGPFGNSPLHF. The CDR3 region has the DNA TGTGCCAGCAGCGCCTTCGGGACAGGGGGCCCCTTTGGTAATTCACCCCTCCACTTT.

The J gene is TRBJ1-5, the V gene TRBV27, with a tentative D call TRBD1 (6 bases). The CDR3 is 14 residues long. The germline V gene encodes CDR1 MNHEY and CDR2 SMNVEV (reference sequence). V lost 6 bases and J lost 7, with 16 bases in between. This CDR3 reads CASRNRVREQPQHF. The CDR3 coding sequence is TGTGCCAGCAGGAACAGGGTAAGAGAACAGCCCCAGCATTTT.

The CDR3 is CASSLQGSSPLHF. CDR3 bases: TGTGCCAGCAGTTTACAGGGGAGTTCACCCCTCCACTTT. This chain connects TRBV12-3 or TRBV12-4 to TRBJ1-6, with a weak D call TRBD1 (6 bases). CDR3 size: 13 residues. Trimming took 2 bases from V and 9 from J, leaving 8 bases between them.

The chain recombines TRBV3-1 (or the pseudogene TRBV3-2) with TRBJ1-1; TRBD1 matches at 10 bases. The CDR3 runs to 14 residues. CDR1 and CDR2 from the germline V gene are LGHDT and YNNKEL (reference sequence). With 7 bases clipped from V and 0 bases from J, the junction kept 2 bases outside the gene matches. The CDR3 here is CASNDRGLNTEAFF. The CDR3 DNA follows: TGTGCCAGCAATGACAGGGGGCTGAACACTGAAGCTTTCTTT.

The CDR3: CASSLRGNNNEQFF. CDR3 DNA sequence: TGTGCCAGCAGCTTAAGGGGGAACAACAATGAGCAGTTCTTC. The rearrangement joins TRBV5-4 to TRBJ2-1; D may be TRBD1 (6 bases). Trimming cost V 2 bases and J 5 bases, with 11 bases left between them. This CDR3 comprises 14 residues. The germline V gene encodes CDR1 SGHNT and CDR2 YYREEE (reference sequence).

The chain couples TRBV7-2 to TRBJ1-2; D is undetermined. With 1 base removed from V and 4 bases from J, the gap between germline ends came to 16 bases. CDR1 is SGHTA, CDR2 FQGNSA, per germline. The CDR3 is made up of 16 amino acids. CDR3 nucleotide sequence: TGTGCCAGCAGCTTAGTAGGACTGAATTCCCCCTATGGCTACACCTTC. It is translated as CASSLVGLNSPYGYTF.

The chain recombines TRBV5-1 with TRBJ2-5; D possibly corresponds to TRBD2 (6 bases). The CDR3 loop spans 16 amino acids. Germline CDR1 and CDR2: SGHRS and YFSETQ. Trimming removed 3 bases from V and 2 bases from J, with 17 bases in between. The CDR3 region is CASSSGAGGGQETQYF. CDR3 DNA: TGCGCCAGCAGCTCCGGAGCGGGTGGGGGGCAAGAGACCCAGTACTTC.